This T cell receptor (beta chain) was recovered during a study of cytomegalovirus exposure and HLA in healthy donors. Study background: Out of 398 genotyped donors, about 76% belonged to the Caucasian-associated ancestry cluster.

The germline V and J ends were trimmed by 11 bases and 8 bases, with 16 bases remaining between them. The germline CDR1 and CDR2 sequences are MNHEY and SVGAGI. This CDR3 spans 12 amino acids. Amplification used 60 Vbeta primers and 13 Jbeta primers. Method: immunoSEQ multiplex PCR; TCRdb's copy keeps in-frame clones and lacks some. The table has 150,000 to 200,000 clones, around 80% seen once; the top ten hold approximately 4%. Sequencing input: PBMCs. The chain has TRBV6-5 and TRBJ2-1, with D maybe TRBD2 (7 bases). The receptor's source is a woman under 40 in good health and CMV-seropositive. The CDR3 reads CASRGGAYEQFF. DNA for the CDR3: TGTGCCTCTCGAGGGGGGGCCTATGAGCAGTTCTTC.